Here is one T cell receptor beta chain with its context. Trimming removed 3 bases from V and 0 bases from J, with 12 bases in between. CDR3 length equals 15 residues. Germline V gene lookup returns CDR1 SGHNT and CDR2 YYREEE (reference sequence). Primers included in the PCR were 60 Vbeta and 13 Jbeta primers. Sequencing used immunoSEQ multiplex PCR; TCRdb keeps in-frame clones, though not all of them. The profile shows 150,000 to 200,000 clones, just under 85% of them singletons. The data belong to a study of cytomegalovirus exposure and HLA in healthy donors. The chain joins TRBV5-4 to TRBJ1-1; D is uncertain. The sample consisted of PBMCs. This clonotype was sampled from a girl between 5 and 17 years old in good health and CMV-seropositive. This CDR3 is CASSSTKEMNTEAFF. CDR3 DNA: TGTGCCAGCAGCTCCACCAAGGAGATGAACACTGAAGCTTTCTTT.